This TCR beta chain was captured in a study of T cell responses to AZD1222 COVID-19 vaccine. General study results and limits: The study reported that nearly half of spike-specific TCRs target unmutated variant regions. The study found vaccine-associated CD4 TCRs spanning spike, dominant at 160-218 and 743-854. Donors were mostly white British, more females; clonal diversity possibly underestimated.

Note on this clone: Its antigen is unidentified.

Germline lookup yields CDR1 SGHDT and CDR2 YYEEEE. The CDR3 totals 16 residues. The ends lost 1 base at V and 5 bases at J; junction bases unmatched: 6. Data came from immunoSEQ multiplex PCR; TCRdb stores just in-frame clones and leaves some out. The sample carries 140,000 to 150,000 clones, 92% recorded once. Both about-4-week and about-12-week second-dose recipients were combined. V is TRBV5-6 and J is TRBJ1-4; TRBD1 agrees at 9 bases. This sequence originates from an adult who received the AZD1222 COVID-19 vaccine. The material was peripheral blood, obtained 28 days after the second AZD1222 dose. The CDR3 is CASSLYVGTGNEKLFF. CDR3 DNA: TGTGCCAGCAGCTTGTATGTCGGGACAGGGAATGAAAAACTGTTTTTT.